Listed below are T cell receptor beta chains from one sample, sequenced in a study of cytomegalovirus exposure and HLA in healthy donors. The assay was immunoSEQ multiplex PCR, and TCRdb's table has in-frame clones only and misses some. Of almost 200,000 clones listed, approximately 79% were seen once; the top ten hold about 4.4%. The specimen sequenced was PBMCs. The receptors shown here come from a woman aged 25 to 39 in good health and CMV-seropositive. The CDR3 runs from the conserved cysteine through the conserved F or W. A D gene is named only where the DNA matches it firmly. Not all rows give a size; the values are once, few, many and, for expanded clones, a class.

clone_size	j_call	v_call	d_call	cdr3_nt	cdr3_aa
NA	TRBJ2-1	TRBV9	TRBD2	TGTGCCAGCACCCGGACTAGCGGCTACAATGAGCAGTTCTTC	CASTRTSGYNEQFF
NA	TRBJ2-5	TRBV7-2	TRBD2	TGTGCCAGCAGTGGGGAAGGACTAGCGTCGATTGGAGAGACCCAGTACTTC	CASSGEGLASIGETQYF
NA	TRBJ2-7	TRBV7-9	TRBD1	TGTGCCAGCAGCTTATTCCGGGACAGGGGGCACGAGCAGTACTTC	CASSLFRDRGHEQYF
NA	TRBJ1-1	TRBV5-5	NA	TGTGCCAGCAGCTGGGGGCCAGGGCGGAACACTGAAGCTTTCTTT	CASSWGPGRNTEAFF
NA	TRBJ1-1	TRBV5-1	NA	TGCGCCAGCAGCTTGATGGCAGGGAACACTGAAGCTTTCTTT	CASSLMAGNTEAFF
NA	TRBJ1-2	TRBV7-9	TRBD1	TGTGCCAGCAGCATAAGGGACAGACGCTATGGCTACACCTTC	CASSIRDRRYGYTF
NA	TRBJ1-2	TRBV4-2	NA	TGTGCCAGCAGCCAGGAGGATACCCGGGGCTACACCTTC	CASSQEDTRGYTF
NA	TRBJ2-7	TRBV10-1	TRBD2	TGCGCCAGCAGTGATTCCGTGGGACTAGCGTACGAGCAGTACTTC	CASSDSVGLAYEQYF
NA	TRBJ2-3	TRBV4-3	TRBD2	TGCGCCAGCAGCCTGAGACTAGCGGGATCAGATACGCAGTATTTT	CASSLRLAGSDTQYF
few	TRBJ1-5	TRBV23-1	NA	TGCGCCAGCAGTCCTAGGGAGCAGGGAGGTATGGGCAATCAGCCCCAGCATTTT	CASSPREQGGMGNQPQHF
few	TRBJ2-7	TRBV6-5	NA	TGTGCCAGCAGTTACCTACGACAGGCCTACGAGCAGTACTTC	CASSYLRQAYEQYF
once	TRBJ1-2	TRBV5-8	NA	TGTGCCAGCAGCTTGGTCTTTCAGGGGAGCTATGGCTACACCTTC	CASSLVFQGSYGYTF
NA	TRBJ1-5	TRBV7-9	TRBD1	TGTGCCAGCAGCTTCCCAGGACAGGGACAGCATTTT	CASSFPGQGQHF
NA	TRBJ1-2	TRBV27	TRBD1	TGTGCCAGCAGTTCGCGGGACAGGGGTCTGGGTGGCTACACCTTC	CASSSRDRGLGGYTF
NA	TRBJ2-7	TRBV12-5	TRBD1	TGTGCTAGTGGTTTGGATTTGGGACAGGGAGCGTACGAGCAGTACTTC	CASGLDLGQGAYEQYF
once	TRBJ2-5	TRBV11-2	NA	TGTGCCAGCAGCTCAGCTACCTACGGGGGAGAGACCCAGTACTTC	CASSSATYGGETQYF
NA	TRBJ1-4	TRBV6-1	TRBD1	TGTGCCAGCAGTTTAGCCGGGACAGGGGGAGAAAAACTGTTTTTT	CASSLAGTGGEKLFF
few	TRBJ1-5	TRBV5-6	NA	TGTGCCAGCAGCCCTTCCGTTGACAGGCTAAATCAGCCCCAGCATTTT	CASSPSVDRLNQPQHF
few	TRBJ2-7	TRBV4-1	NA	TGCGCCAGCAGCAACCGGGGGGTCAAGGGGGGCGAGCAGTACTTC	CASSNRGVKGGEQYF
NA	TRBJ1-1	TRBV28	NA	TGTGCCAGCCTGACAGAAACAAACACTGAAGCTTTCTTT	CASLTETNTEAFF
NA	TRBJ2-6	TRBV4-2	NA	TGTGCCAGCAGTTACGGAGGGGCAGAAAGCTCTGGGGCCAACGTCCTGACTTTC	CASSYGGAESSGANVLTF
NA	TRBJ1-2	TRBV11-2	NA	TGTGCCAGCTCCGATTTTATGACAGGCGCGGAGCTGAACTATGGCTACACCTTC	CASSDFMTGAELNYGYTF
NA	TRBJ2-7	TRBV27	NA	TGTGCCAGCAGTTCCGCGGGGGCCAGCTCCTACGAGCAGTACTTC	CASSSAGASSYEQYF
NA	TRBJ1-2	TRBV7-9	TRBD1	TGTGCCAGCAGCCCAAGGACAGGTTCTGTCTATGGCTACACCTTC	CASSPRTGSVYGYTF